These 18 T cell receptor beta chains were sequenced from one sample in a study of blood T cell repertoires in COVID-19. Here immunoSEQ multiplex PCR was the method, and the copy in TCRdb shows in-frame clones only, minus some. This table holds approximately 340,000 clones, 65% to 85% found once. The sample was peripheral blood. The receptors here all came from a man aged 30 to 39 with active or convalescent COVID-19.

The chain joins TRBV5-1 to TRBJ2-4, with TRBD2 matching 7 bases. CDR3 length: 16 amino acids. The J segment lost 1 base and the V segment lost 2 bases, leaving 6 bases of the junction unmatched. Germline CDR1 is SGHRS and CDR2 is YFSETQ. CDR3 in DNA: TGCGCCAGCAGCTTCTCCGGGCGGGAGGCCAAAAACATTCAGTACTTC. This gives the protein CASSFSGREAKNIQYF.

The V and J genes are TRBV29-1 and TRBJ1-2, with D perhaps TRBD1 (6 bases). There are 15 residues in the CDR3. V lost 5 bases and J lost 1, with 17 bases in between. Germline CDR1 and CDR2: SQVTM and ANQGSEA. CDR3 nucleotide sequence: TGCAGCGTTAGGGGTAGGGGACATGGTAACTATGGCTACACCTTC. It encodes CSVRGRGHGNYGYTF. Combining the CDR3 with reference TRBV29-1 and TRBJ1-2 gives the whole variable domain SAVISQKPSRDICQRGTSLTIQCQVDSQVTMMFWYRQQPGQSLTLIATANQGSEATYESGFVIDKFPISRPNLTFSTLTVSNMSPEDSSIYLCSVRGRGHGNYGYTFGSGTRLTVV.

Note on this clone: This CDR3 is also generated by other DNA sequences in the sample. The V call is TRBV6-5, the J call TRBJ2-2, with D possibly matching TRBD2 (5 bases). The CDR3 totals 15 residues. V gave up 2 bases and J gave up 7 bases, with 14 bases separating them. Germline V gene data show CDR1 as MNHEY and CDR2 as SVGAGI. The CDR3, as DNA: TGTGCCAGCAGTTACGATTCAAGAGGGTTCGGGGAGCTGTTTTTT. This codes for CASSYDSRGFGELFF.

The chain employs TRBV7-2 and TRBJ1-4; TRBD1 matches 10 bases. The ends lost 5 bases at V and 8 bases at J; junction bases unmatched: 5. CDR1 is SGHTA and CDR2 is FQGNSA in the germline V gene. This CDR3 has 14 residues. The CDR3 is CASSSRTGGEKLFF. The CDR3 DNA is TGTGCCAGCAGCAGCAGGACAGGGGGAGAAAAACTGTTTTTT.

The J gene is TRBJ2-1, the V gene TRBV5-5, with D perhaps TRBD2 (6 bases). The CDR3 covers 13 residues. V was clipped by 6 bases and J by 3 bases, with 10 bases between them. Per the germline V gene, CDR1 is SGHKS and CDR2 is YYEKEE (reference sequence). CDR3 sequence: CASTKTSYNEQFF. The CDR3 DNA follows: TGTGCCAGCACCAAGACTAGCTACAATGAGCAGTTCTTC.

The CDR3 DNA is TGTGCCAGCTCAAGGACAGGAGATTTCCGCGACACTGAAGCTTTCTTT. Translated: CASSRTGDFRDTEAFF. The chain employs TRBV18 and TRBJ1-1; 7 nucleotides align to TRBD1. Germline CDR1 KGHSH, CDR2 LQKENI. The CDR3 covers 16 residues. With V trimmed by 5 bases and J by 3 bases, 12 bases remained unmatched.

V usage is TRBV28 and J usage is TRBJ2-1, with a weak D call TRBD1 (7 bases). Germline values: CDR1 MDHEN, CDR2 SYDVKM. Trimming shortened V by 6 bases and J by 7 bases, and 13 bases separated the two germline ends. The CDR3 runs to 13 residues. For the CDR3, the DNA is TGTGCCAGCAGATGGGCAGGGGGGAATGAGCAGTTCTTC. It yields the protein CASRWAGGNEQFF.

V usage is TRBV6-5 and J usage is TRBJ2-2; the D is unclear. CDR3 length: 13 residues. Germline CDR1 reads MNHEY; CDR2 reads SVGAGI. V was pared by 0 bases and J by 9 bases, with 8 bases between. The DNA for the CDR3 is TGTGCCAGCAGTTACTCCCGAGTCAGGGAGCTGTTTTTT. Protein product: CASSYSRVRELFF.

This clone was detected only once. This sequence joins TRBV2 and TRBJ1-6, with no clear D. V lost 7 bases, J lost 4 bases, and 8 bases lay in between. Per the germline V gene, CDR1 is SNHLY and CDR2 is FYNNEI. This CDR3 contains 13 residues. The CDR3 sequence: CASKAAYNSPLHF. In DNA form, the CDR3 reads TGTGCCAGCAAGGCAGCGTATAATTCACCCCTCCACTTT.

The chain combines TRBV27 with TRBJ1-1; D is ambiguous. Germline assignment: CDR1 MNHEY and CDR2 SMNVEV (reference sequence). The CDR3 has 13 residues. Trimming pared 6 bases from V and 0 bases from J, leaving 8 bases between. This CDR3 reads CASSNSMNTEAFF. CDR3 DNA sequence: TGTGCCAGCAGCAATTCCATGAACACTGAAGCTTTCTTT.

V gene TRBV7-2 combines with J gene TRBJ2-7, with D unclear. This CDR3 is built from 12 residues. Trimming cost V 4 bases and J 4 bases, with 8 bases left between them. CDR1 is SGHTA and CDR2 is FQGNSA in the germline V gene. The CDR3 here is CASSYTLYEQYF. The CDR3 region has the DNA TGTGCCAGCAGCTACACCTTATACGAGCAGTACTTC. Full variable domain (missing parts from reference TRBV7-2 and TRBJ2-7): GAGVSQSPSNKVTEKGKDVELRCDPISGHTALYWYRQSLGQGLEFLIYFQGNSAPDKSGLPSDRFSAERTGGSVSTLTIQRTQQEDSAVYLCASSYTLYEQYFGPGTRLTVT.

V gene TRBV5-8 combines with J gene TRBJ2-3; 12 nucleotides match TRBD2. Germline CDR1 reads SGHTS; CDR2 reads YDEGEE. This CDR3 is built from 18 residues. The ends lost 0 bases at V and 3 bases at J; junction bases unmatched: 8. The CDR3 sequence: CASSLVLAGGPSTDTQYF. The DNA for the CDR3 is TGTGCCAGCAGCTTGGTCCTAGCGGGAGGGCCTTCAACAGATACGCAGTATTTT.

CDR3 DNA: TGCGCCAGCAGTCCCCCAGACTCTGGAAACACCATATATTTT. Encoded protein: CASSPPDSGNTIYF. The chain couples TRBV5-1 to TRBJ1-3; no firm D call. The CDR3 is 14 residues long. Germline CDR1 is SGHRS and CDR2 is YFSETQ. V was shortened by 5 bases and J by 0 bases, with 9 bases between the two germline ends.

The sample holds one count of this clone. The V gene is TRBV28, the J gene TRBJ1-5, with 11 bases matching TRBD1. The V and J ends lost 6 bases and 1 base, in that order; junction bases with no gene match: 14. The CDR3 length is 19 residues. Germline V gives CDR1 MDHEN, CDR2 SYDVKM. This CDR3 reads CASSHPGQGVGGSNQPQHF. CDR3 DNA sequence: TGTGCCAGCAGCCATCCGGGACAGGGGGTAGGCGGGAGCAATCAGCCCCAGCATTTT. Filled out from reference TRBV28 and TRBJ1-5, the complete variable domain reads DVKVTQSSRYLVKRTGEKVFLECVQDMDHENMFWYRQDPGLGLRLIYFSYDVKMKEKGDIPEGYSVSREKKERFSLILESASTNQTSMYLCASSHPGQGVGGSNQPQHFGDGTRLSIL.

This clone occurred a few times. This sequence joins TRBV11-3 and TRBJ2-7, with D maybe TRBD1 (6 bases). With 4 bases removed from V and 2 bases from J, the gap between germline ends came to 9 bases. Germline V gene lookup returns CDR1 SGHNT and CDR2 YENEEA. The CDR3 length is 13 residues. The CDR3 here is CASSSGETYEQYF. CDR3 coding DNA: TGTGCCAGCAGCTCAGGGGAAACCTACGAGCAGTACTTC.

The CDR3, as DNA: TGTGCCAGCAGCCTTGCCCCGGGACAGGGGATCGCTGAAGCTTTCTTT. Translation gives CASSLAPGQGIAEAFF. The gene calls are TRBV5-4 and TRBJ1-1; 10 bases match TRBD1. Germline values: CDR1 SGHNT, CDR2 YYREEE (reference sequence). V lost 4 bases to trimming and J lost 6 bases; unmatched junction nucleotides: 12. CDR3 length equals 16 residues.

The chain is built from TRBV4-2 and TRBJ1-5; weak D call: TRBD1 (6 bases). Trimming left V 1 base short and J 3 bases short, with 7 bases between. Germline CDR1 reads LGHNA; CDR2 reads YNFKEQ. CDR3 size: 14 residues. In DNA, the CDR3 is TGTGCCAGCAGCCAAGGGACAGACAATCAGCCCCAGCATTTT. Residues: CASSQGTDNQPQHF.

The rearrangement joins TRBV2 to TRBJ1-3; D is perhaps TRBD1 (5 bases). The V gene's germline CDR1 is SNHLY and CDR2 FYNNEI. V lost 5 bases and J lost 0, with 14 bases in between. CDR3 length equals 16 residues. CDR3 sequence reads: CASSPMGLSSGNTIYF. Here the CDR3 DNA reads TGTGCCAGCAGTCCCATGGGACTTTCCTCTGGAAACACCATATATTTT.